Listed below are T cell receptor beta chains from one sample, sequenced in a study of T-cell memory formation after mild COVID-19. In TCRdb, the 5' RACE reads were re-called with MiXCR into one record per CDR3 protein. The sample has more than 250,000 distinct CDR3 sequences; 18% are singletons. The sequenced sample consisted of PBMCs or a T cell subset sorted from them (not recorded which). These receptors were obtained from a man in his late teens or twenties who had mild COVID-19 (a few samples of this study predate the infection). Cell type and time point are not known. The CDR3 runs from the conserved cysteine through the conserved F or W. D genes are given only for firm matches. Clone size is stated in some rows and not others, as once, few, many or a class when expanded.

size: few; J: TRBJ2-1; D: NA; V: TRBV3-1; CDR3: CASSVDTGDNEQFF; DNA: TGTGCCAGCAGCGTGGACACGGGGGACAATGAGCAGTTCTTC
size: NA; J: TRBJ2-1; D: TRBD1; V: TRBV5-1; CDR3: CASSLASRQGSYNEQFF; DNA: TGCGCCAGCAGCTTGGCCTCTCGACAGGGATCCTACAATGAGCAGTTCTTC
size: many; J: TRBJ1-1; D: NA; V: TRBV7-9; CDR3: CASSRRLDTEAFF; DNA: TGTGCCAGCAGCCGCAGATTGGATACTGAAGCTTTCTTT
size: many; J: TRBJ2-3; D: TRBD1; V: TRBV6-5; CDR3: CASSYGQGGTDTQYF; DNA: TGTGCCAGCAGTTACGGACAGGGCGGGACAGATACGCAGTATTTT
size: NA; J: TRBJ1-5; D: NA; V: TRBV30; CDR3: CAWTPGGQGQPQHF; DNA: TGTGCCTGGACCCCCGGGGGGCAAGGTCAGCCCCAGCATTTT
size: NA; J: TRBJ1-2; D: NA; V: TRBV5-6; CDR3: CASSLVGRPRGYTF; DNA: TGTGCCAGCAGCTTGGTGGGCAGGCCGAGGGGCTACACCTTC
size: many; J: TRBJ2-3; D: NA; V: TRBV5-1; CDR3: CASSLAGTATDTQYF; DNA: TGCGCCAGCAGCTTGGCCGGAACAGCCACAGATACGCAGTATTTT
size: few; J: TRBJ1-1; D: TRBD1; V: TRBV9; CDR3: CASSVASDRAAFF; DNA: TGTGCCAGCAGCGTAGCCTCTGACAGGGCGGCTTTCTTT
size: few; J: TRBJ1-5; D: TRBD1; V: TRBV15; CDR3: CATSRDAIGWDRGHQPQHF; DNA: TGTGCCACCAGCAGAGACGCTATAGGATGGGACAGGGGACATCAGCCCCAGCATTTT
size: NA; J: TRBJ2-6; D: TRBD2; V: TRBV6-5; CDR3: CASRRGFSGANVLTF; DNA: TGTGCCAGCAGGCGGGGGTTCTCTGGGGCCAACGTCCTGACTTTC
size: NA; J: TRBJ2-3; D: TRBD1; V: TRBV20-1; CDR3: CSPDLQGTDTQYF; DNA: TGCAGCCCTGACTTACAGGGGACAGATACGCAGTATTTT
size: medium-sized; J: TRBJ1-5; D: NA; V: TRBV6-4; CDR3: CASSDLVFCNQPQHF; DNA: TGTGCCAGCAGTGACTTGGTATTTTGCAATCAGCCCCAGCATTTT
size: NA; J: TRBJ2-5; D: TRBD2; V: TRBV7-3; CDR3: CASATGRGGRETQYF; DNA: TGTGCCAGCGCTACGGGGCGGGGGGGCCGAGAGACCCAGTACTTC
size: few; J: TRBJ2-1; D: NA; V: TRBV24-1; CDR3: CATSDLGQPNEQFF; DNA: TGTGCCACCAGTGATTTAGGGCAACCTAATGAGCAGTTCTTC
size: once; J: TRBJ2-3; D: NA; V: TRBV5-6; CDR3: CASSPSYTDTQYF; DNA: TGTGCCAGCAGCCCATCGTACACAGATACGCAGTATTTT
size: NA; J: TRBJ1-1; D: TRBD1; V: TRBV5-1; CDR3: CASSSGQGAFTEAFF; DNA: TGCGCCAGCAGCTCCGGACAGGGGGCATTCACTGAAGCTTTCTTT
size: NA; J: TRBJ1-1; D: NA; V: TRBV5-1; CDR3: CASSLETGVSTEAFF; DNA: TGCGCCAGCAGCTTGGAGACCGGGGTTTCCACTGAAGCTTTCTTT
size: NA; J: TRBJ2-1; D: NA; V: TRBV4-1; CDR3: CASSQWAPPDEQFF; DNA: TGCGCCAGCAGCCAATGGGCCCCCCCCGATGAGCAGTTCTTC
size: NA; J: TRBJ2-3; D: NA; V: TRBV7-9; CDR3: CARQAIRGTDTNYF; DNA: TGTGCCAGGCAGGCCATCCGAGGCACAGATACGAATTATTTT
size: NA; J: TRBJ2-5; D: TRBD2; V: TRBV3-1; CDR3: CASSQGASGVMKTQYF; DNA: TGTGCCAGCAGCCAAGGGGCTAGCGGGGTTATGAAGACCCAGTACTTC
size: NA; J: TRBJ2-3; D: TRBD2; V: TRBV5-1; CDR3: CASSYSGGPEDTQYF; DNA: TGCGCCAGCAGCTATAGCGGGGGGCCGGAAGATACGCAGTATTTT
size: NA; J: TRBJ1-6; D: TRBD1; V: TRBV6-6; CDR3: CASSHLGQGWRDSPLHF; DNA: TGTGCCAGCAGTCACCTTGGACAGGGGTGGAGAGATTCACCCCTCCACTTT
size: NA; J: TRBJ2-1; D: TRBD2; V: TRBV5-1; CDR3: CASTSSSGGFNEQFF; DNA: TGCGCCAGCACATCATCTAGCGGGGGCTTTAATGAGCAGTTCTTC
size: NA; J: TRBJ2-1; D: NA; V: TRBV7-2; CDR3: CASSFGGAPNLQQFF; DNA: TGTGCCAGCAGCTTTGGGGGGGCCCCGAATCTTCAGCAGTTCTTC
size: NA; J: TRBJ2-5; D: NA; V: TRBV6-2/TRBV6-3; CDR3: CASSRGVRETQYF; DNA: TGTGCCAGCAGTCGAGGGGTGCGAGAGACCCAGTACTTC
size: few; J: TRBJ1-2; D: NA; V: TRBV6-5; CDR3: CASSYSADLSGYTF; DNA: TGTGCCAGCAGTTACTCGGCGGACCTATCTGGCTACACCTTC
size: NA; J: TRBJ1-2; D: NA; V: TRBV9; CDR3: CASSVAGGPTYGYTF; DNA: TGTGCCAGCAGCGTAGCGGGGGGCCCTACCTATGGCTACACCTTC
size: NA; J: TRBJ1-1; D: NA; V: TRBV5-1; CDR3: CASSSTGYLTEAFF; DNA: TGCGCCAGCAGCTCGACAGGTTATTTGACTGAAGCTTTCTTT
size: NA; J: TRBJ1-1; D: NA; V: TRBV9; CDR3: CASSQGDRTYEAFF; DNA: TGTGCCAGCAGCCAGGGCGACAGGACGTACGAAGCTTTCTTT
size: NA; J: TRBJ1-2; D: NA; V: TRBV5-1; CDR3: CASSLGTDGYGYTF; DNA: TGCGCCAGCAGCTTGGGGACGGATGGGTATGGCTACACCTTC
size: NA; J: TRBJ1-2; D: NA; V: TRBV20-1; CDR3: CSARGYTF; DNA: TGCAGTGCTCGCGGCTACACCTTC
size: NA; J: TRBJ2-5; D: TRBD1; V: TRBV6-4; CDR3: CASSDLPTGETQYF; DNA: TGTGCCAGCAGTGACCTCCCGACAGGGGAGACCCAGTACTTC
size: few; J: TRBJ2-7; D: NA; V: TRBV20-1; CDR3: CSAVKTPYVYEQYF; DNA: TGCAGTGCCGTAAAAACCCCGTATGTGTACGAGCAGTACTTC
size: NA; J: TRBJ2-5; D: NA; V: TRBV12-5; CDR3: CASGLDTRETQYF; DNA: TGTGCTAGTGGTTTGGATACGAGGGAGACCCAGTACTTC
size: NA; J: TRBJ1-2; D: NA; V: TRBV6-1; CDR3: CASSEHDGYTF; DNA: TGTGCCAGCAGTGAACATGATGGCTACACCTTC
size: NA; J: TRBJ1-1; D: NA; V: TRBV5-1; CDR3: CASSLGSQMNTEAFF; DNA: TGCGCCAGCAGCTTGGGCAGCCAAATGAACACTGAAGCTTTCTTT
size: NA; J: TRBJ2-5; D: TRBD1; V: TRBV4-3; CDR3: CASSPGTGGLETQYF; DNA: TGCGCCAGCAGCCCAGGGACAGGGGGTTTAGAGACCCAGTACTTC